This T cell receptor (beta chain) derives from a study of T cells in Graves' hyperthyroidism and ophthalmopathy (dated 2019 in TCRdb). A note on the overall study: Peripheral blood was collected at initial diagnosis, before any treatment. A discovery cohort of approximately 100 patients, 43 with Graves' ophthalmopathy and approximately 60 with stable Graves' hyperthyroidism, was used to find distinguishing TCR V-J signatures. Prospective prediction of ophthalmopathy was tested in an independent validation cohort of 18 to 20 hyperthyroidism patients and 15 to 17 patients who later progressed to ophthalmopathy. For training and testing, the 80 to 100 patients in the discovery cohort were randomly divided in a 7:3 ratio. The study also compared thyroid tissue and blood T-cell repertoires from roughly 6 Graves' hyperthyroidism patients. After sampling, hyperthyroidism patients received methimazole starting at 30 mg daily, and ophthalmopathy patients received high-dose intravenous methylprednisolone. The paper describes TCR Vbeta CDR3 sequencing of 140 or so peripheral blood samples, made up of some 42 ophthalmopathy patients, around 73 hyperthyroidism patients and roughly 17 progressor patients.

As for this clonotype: It lacks a known antigen. Base qualities were left out, and no much larger clone turns up one base away.

The TCR beta CDR3 regions were amplified from RNA transcripts. The first round of RT-PCR for the TCR CDR3 was performed with the HTBI primer set and the Qiagen OneStep RT-PCR kit. Libraries were constructed in a second round of multiplex PCR, after which size selection and purification were carried out. Sequencing of the libraries was done on an Illumina HiSeq2000 using paired-end 100 bp reads. The authors' pipeline ran thus. Raw data were processed with SOAPnuke, discarding reads with adapters, uncalled bases, mean Phred below 15, or no exact constant-primer or identifier match. High-quality paired reads were merged using COPE v1.2.5, and each unique nucleotide sequence was defined as a clonotype. MiTCR v1.1 was used to align clonotypes to the IMGT TRBV, TRBD and TRBJ reference segments. Only V-J combinations with frequency above 0.0001, covering 99.2% of repertoires, were analysed. The TCS score was defined as the ratio of F50 (clonal expansion) to E x V (chaos), calculated using BLOSUM62-based TCRdist between CDR3 peptides within each V-J. Welch's t-statistics and random forest reduced roughly 530 V-J features to 10 to 15, which were used in a naive Bayes classifier (R e1071). Using fastp at Q25 and MiXCR, TCRdb reprocessed the public reads and kept productive beta chains. Each CDR3 protein appears once, grouped with its most common genes and DNA. TCRdb, not the authors, supplied the V and J calls. The sample includes approximately 560,000 distinct CDR3 sequences, with around a sixth observed a single time. The ten largest clones represent roughly 7.3% of the sample.

Compared with germline, V lacks 5 bases and J lacks 5 bases; bases without a gene match: 11. For CDR1 and CDR2, the germline V gene lists SGHTA and FQGNSA. CDR3 length: 18 amino acids, cysteine to phenylalanine. The entry retains the CDR3 DNA only, 54 bases that are in frame from base 1. A patient counted as having stable Graves' hyperthyroidism if no progression to ophthalmopathy occurred over 18 months of follow-up. Hyperthyroidism patients were newly diagnosed, had a disease duration of under 2 months, and were aged 18 to 65 years. Patients with uncontrolled infections, other autoimmune diseases, pregnancy or lactation were excluded. Clinical symptoms, serum thyroxine and TRAb, thyroid ultrasound, and orbital computed tomography formed the basis for the diagnoses. Ficoll-Paque density gradient centrifugation was used to isolate PBMCs from 10 ml of fresh peripheral blood. Trizol reagent was used to extract total RNA, and RNA quality was then checked on an Agilent 2100 Bioanalyzer.

Results the study describes overall, beyond this receptor: In validation, progression to ophthalmopathy was predicted by the model with almost 71% sensitivity and roughly 76% specificity, a median of approximately 6.5 months before onset. Sample size was not statistically predetermined, and blinding of investigators to group allocation was not performed. In cross-validation, a model built on a 13 V-J signature told ophthalmopathy apart from stable hyperthyroidism with 85% to 90% sensitivity and roughly 82% specificity, and in testing the same model reached 80%/75%. Most expanded thyroid clonotypes (frequency above 0.001) were also found in blood, which suggests that blood repertoires may mirror thyroid immune responses.

The sequence was collected from a woman aged 30 to 39 with Graves' hyperthyroidism. What was sequenced was blood. The rearrangement joined TRBV7-2 to TRBJ2-2; 13 nucleotides in the junction match TRBD2. The CDR3 protein sequence reads: CASSTQWTSGSETGELFF. The nucleotide sequence is given as TGTGCCAGCAGCACGCAGTGGACTAGCGGGAGTGAAACCGGGGAGCTGTTTTTT.